Given below is one T cell receptor (beta chain) in context. Authors' methods: The assay estimated nucleated cells by amplifying reference gene primers. Here immunoSEQ multiplex PCR was the method, and the copy in TCRdb shows in-frame clones only, minus some. V and J calls plus clone size are reproduced from that table; the DNA served to infer D and trimming. Altogether approximately 290,000 clones are present, about nine tenths being singletons, with the ten largest covering under 15%. This record comes from a study of blood T cell repertoires in COVID-19. Looking at the study overall: Samples representing acute and convalescent COVID-19 were sourced from the United States, Italy and Spain. In each case, the material was cDNA or gDNA derived from T cells, B-cell-depleted T cells, or PBMCs.

Material: peripheral blood. This receptor was obtained from a woman in her sixties with acute or convalescent COVID-19.

The CDR3 loop reads CASSQRTSGVADTQYF. In DNA, the CDR3 is TGTGCCAGCAGCCAGAGGACTAGCGGGGTCGCAGATACGCAGTATTTT. The chain uses TRBV13 and TRBJ2-3; 12 positions agree with TRBD2. This CDR3 has 16 amino acids. Germline CDR1 is PRHDT and CDR2 is FYEKMQ (reference sequence). V was pared by 5 bases and J by 4 bases, with 7 bases of the junction left unmatched.